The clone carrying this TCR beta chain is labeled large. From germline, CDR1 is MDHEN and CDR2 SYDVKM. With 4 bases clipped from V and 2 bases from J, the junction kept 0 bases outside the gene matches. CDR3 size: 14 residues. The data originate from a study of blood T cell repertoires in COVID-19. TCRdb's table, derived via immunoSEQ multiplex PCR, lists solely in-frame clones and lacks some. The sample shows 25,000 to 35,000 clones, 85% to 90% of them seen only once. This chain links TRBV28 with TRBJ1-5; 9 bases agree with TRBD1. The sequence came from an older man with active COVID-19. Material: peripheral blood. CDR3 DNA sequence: TGTGCCAGCAGTTGGGACAGGGGCAATCAGCCCCAGCATTTT. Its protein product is CASSWDRGNQPQHF.